The next 15 T cell receptor beta chains were all read from a single sample in a study of T cells in localized non-small cell lung cancer. Clones were sequenced by immunoSEQ multiplex PCR, and TCRdb holds only the in-frame ones, with some missing. The sample has roughly 35,000 clones; 91% are singletons. Material: peripheral blood mononuclear cells, obtained before any cancer treatment. These receptors originate from a female donor older than 55 with stage II lung adenocarcinoma.

The CDR3 loop reads CSAVLAGGRANTGELFF. The CDR3 bases are TGCAGCGCCGTTTTGGCGGGGGGCCGAGCGAACACCGGGGAGCTGTTTTTT. This sequence joins TRBV29-1 and TRBJ2-2; 8 bases fit TRBD2. Germline V gene data show CDR1 as SQVTM and CDR2 as ANQGSEA. This CDR3 spans 17 amino acids. V shed 7 bases and J 0 bases; nucleotides not matched to a gene: 13.

V usage is TRBV25-1 and J usage is TRBJ1-2; TRBD1 aligns across 7 bases. CDR3 length: 13 residues. Trimming removed 6 bases from V and 2 bases from J; junction bases left unmatched: 3. Per the germline V gene, CDR1 is MGHDK and CDR2 is SYGVNS. CDR3 DNA: TGTGCCAGCAGCAGGGGGTTCAACTATGGCTACACCTTC. It specifies CASSRGFNYGYTF.

V and J are TRBV12-5 and TRBJ2-1; D gene unclear. Trimming took 0 bases from V and 7 from J, leaving 4 bases between them. The CDR3 covers 12 residues. Per germline, CDR1 LGHNT and CDR2 FRNRAP. CDR3 sequence: CASGLVWNEQFF. The CDR3 DNA is TGTGCTAGTGGTTTGGTATGGAATGAGCAGTTCTTC. The whole variable domain, remainder taken from reference TRBV12-5 and TRBJ2-1, is DARVTQTPRHKVTEMGQEVTMRCQPILGHNTVFWYRQTMMQGLELLAYFRNRAPLDDSGMPKDRFSAEMPDATLATLKIQPSEPRDSAVYFCASGLVWNEQFFGPGTRLTVL.

This clone was detected only once. The chain couples TRBV29-1 to TRBJ2-1, with 14 bases identical to TRBD2. The germline V gene has CDR1 SQVTM and CDR2 ANQGSEA. Germline trimming cut 4 bases from V and 2 bases from J; bases unmatched to any gene: 7. The CDR3 contains 17 residues. The CDR3 nucleotides read TGCAGCGTTGGGGGACTAGCGGGAGTGGCAGCCTACAATGAGCAGTTCTTC. Translation: CSVGGLAGVAAYNEQFF.

The J gene is TRBJ1-1, the V gene TRBV6-1; 7 bases align to TRBD1. CDR3 length: 13 amino acids. The germline gives CDR1 MNHNS, CDR2 SASEGT. V lost 6 bases, J lost 5 bases, and 6 bases stayed unmatched. The CDR3 sequence: CASSTQGWTEAFF. The CDR3 nucleotides are TGTGCCAGCAGCACACAGGGGTGGACTGAAGCTTTCTTT.

This clone was observed a single time. J is TRBJ2-2 and V is TRBV27; D perhaps matches TRBD2 (5 bases). Germline CDR1 and CDR2: MNHEY and SMNVEV (reference sequence). The CDR3 sequence is 12 residues long. V was clipped by 8 bases and J by 4 bases, with 8 bases between them. The CDR3 DNA reads as TGTGCCAGCGGGAGAGTCACCGGGGAGCTGTTTTTT. Its protein is CASGRVTGELFF.

This sequence joins TRBV27 and TRBJ2-3, with 9 bases aligning to TRBD2. V shed 5 bases and J 6 bases; nucleotides not matched to a gene: 6. The CDR3 totals 14 residues. Germline CDR1 reads MNHEY; CDR2 reads SMNVEV (reference sequence). This chain's CDR3 is CASSPGLAGDTQYF. CDR3 coding DNA: TGTGCCAGCAGTCCGGGACTAGCAGGGGATACGCAGTATTTT.

The genes are TRBV7-2 and TRBJ1-2, with 7 bases identical to TRBD1. CDR3 length: 15 amino acids. The J segment lost 4 bases and the V segment lost 4 bases, leaving 9 bases of the junction unmatched. Per the germline V gene, CDR1 is SGHTA and CDR2 is FQGNSA. CDR3 region: CASSSLGGGIYGYTF. The CDR3 coding sequence is TGTGCCAGCAGCTCCTTAGGGGGCGGTATCTATGGCTACACCTTC. Using reference TRBV7-2 and TRBJ1-2 for the parts outside the CDR3, the full variable domain is GAGVSQSPSNKVTEKGKDVELRCDPISGHTALYWYRQSLGQGLEFLIYFQGNSAPDKSGLPSDRFSAERTGGSVSTLTIQRTQQEDSAVYLCASSSLGGGIYGYTFGSGTRLTVV.

The chain carries TRBV6-4 and TRBJ2-1, with TRBD2 identical over 12 bases. The CDR3 is made up of 17 amino acids. The V and J ends lost 0 bases and 5 bases, in that order; junction bases with no gene match: 5. The germline V gene encodes CDR1 MRHNA and CDR2 SNTAGT. The CDR3 reads CASSDSGLAGKNNEQFF. The CDR3 bases are TGTGCCAGCAGTGACTCGGGACTAGCGGGCAAAAACAATGAGCAGTTCTTC.

The chain recombines TRBV7-2 with TRBJ2-2; D possibly corresponds to TRBD1 (6 bases). V lost 5 bases to trimming and J lost 5 bases, with 12 bases between them. Germline V CDR1 and CDR2: SGHTA, FQGNSA. The CDR3 is 14 amino acids. CDR3 amino acids: CASSRAQGTGELFF. CDR3 nucleotide sequence: TGTGCCAGCAGCCGCGCCCAGGGGACCGGGGAGCTGTTTTTT.

The rearrangement links TRBV7-9 to TRBJ1-1; D is unclear. The germline CDR1 and CDR2 sequences are SEHNR and FQNEAQ (reference sequence). The germline V and J ends were trimmed by 2 bases and 1 base, with 8 bases remaining between them. The CDR3 contains 14 residues. The CDR3, as DNA: TGTGCCAGCAGCTTAAAAGGGCCGAACACTGAAGCTTTCTTT. This gives the protein CASSLKGPNTEAFF.

The chain recombines TRBV6-1 with TRBJ2-2; possible D gene TRBD1, 6 bases. CDR1 and CDR2 from the germline V gene are MNHNS and SASEGT. V lost 6 bases, J lost 2 bases, and 10 bases lay in between. This CDR3 region has 14 residues. The CDR3, as DNA: TGTGCCAGCAGCGAACAGGGAAACACCGGGGAGCTGTTTTTT. Its protein product is CASSEQGNTGELFF.

The chain couples TRBV27 to TRBJ1-1; TRBD1 matches at 8 bases. Germline V CDR1 and CDR2: MNHEY, SMNVEV (reference sequence). The trim removed 6 bases at V and 5 bases at J, leaving 8 bases unmatched. The CDR3 is 14 residues long. The CDR3 reads CASSRTGGDTEAFF. The DNA of the CDR3 is TGTGCCAGCAGCCGCACAGGGGGGGATACTGAAGCTTTCTTT.

The chain recombines TRBV4-3 with TRBJ1-3, with D unclear. The CDR3 runs 15 residues. V was shortened by 1 base and J by 9 bases, with 16 bases between the two germline ends. CDR1 is LGHNA and CDR2 is YSLEER in the germline V gene. DNA for the CDR3: TGCGCCAGCAGCCAAGCCAGGCCCCCGGGGTCCACCATATATTTT. Its translation: CASSQARPPGSTIYF.

This rearrangement joins TRBV6-5 to TRBJ1-2; D is undetermined. Between the trimmed V and J ends, which lost 2 bases and 4 bases, there was a span of 14 bases. This CDR3 comprises 15 residues. Germline lookup yields CDR1 MNHEY and CDR2 SVGAGI. The CDR3 sequence: CASSYTQVGSYGYTF. The CDR3 DNA reads as TGTGCCAGCAGTTACACGCAGGTCGGATCCTATGGCTACACCTTC.